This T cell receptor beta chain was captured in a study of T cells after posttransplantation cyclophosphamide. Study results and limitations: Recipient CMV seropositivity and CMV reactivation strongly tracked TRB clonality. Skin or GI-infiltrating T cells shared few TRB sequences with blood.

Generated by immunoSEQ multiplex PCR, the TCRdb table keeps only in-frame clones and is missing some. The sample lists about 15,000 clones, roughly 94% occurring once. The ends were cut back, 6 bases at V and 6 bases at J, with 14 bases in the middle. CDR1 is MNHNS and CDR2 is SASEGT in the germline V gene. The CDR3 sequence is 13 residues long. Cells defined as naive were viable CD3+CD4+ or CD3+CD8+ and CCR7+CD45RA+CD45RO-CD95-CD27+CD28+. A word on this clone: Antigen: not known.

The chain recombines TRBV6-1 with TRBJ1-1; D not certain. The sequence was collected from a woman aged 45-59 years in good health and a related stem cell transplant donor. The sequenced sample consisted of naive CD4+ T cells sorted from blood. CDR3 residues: CASRLGGRAEAFF. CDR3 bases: TGTGCCAGCAGATTGGGAGGAAGGGCTGAAGCTTTCTTT.